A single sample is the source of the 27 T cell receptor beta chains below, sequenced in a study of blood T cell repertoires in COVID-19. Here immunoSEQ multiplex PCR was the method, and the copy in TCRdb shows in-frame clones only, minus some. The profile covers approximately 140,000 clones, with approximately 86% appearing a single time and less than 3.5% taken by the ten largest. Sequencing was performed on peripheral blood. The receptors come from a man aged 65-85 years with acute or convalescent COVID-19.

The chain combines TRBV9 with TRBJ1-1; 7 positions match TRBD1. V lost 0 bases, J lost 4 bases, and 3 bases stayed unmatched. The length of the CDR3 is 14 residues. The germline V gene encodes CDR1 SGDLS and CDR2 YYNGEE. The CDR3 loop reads CASSVAGGSTEAFF. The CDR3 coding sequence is TGTGCCAGCAGCGTAGCAGGGGGATCCACTGAAGCTTTCTTT.

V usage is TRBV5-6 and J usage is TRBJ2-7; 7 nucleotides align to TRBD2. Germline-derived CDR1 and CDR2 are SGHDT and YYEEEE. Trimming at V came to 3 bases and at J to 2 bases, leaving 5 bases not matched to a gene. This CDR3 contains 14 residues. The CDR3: CASSSGGSPYEQYF. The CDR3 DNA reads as TGTGCCAGCAGCTCCGGGGGGTCTCCCTACGAGCAGTACTTC.

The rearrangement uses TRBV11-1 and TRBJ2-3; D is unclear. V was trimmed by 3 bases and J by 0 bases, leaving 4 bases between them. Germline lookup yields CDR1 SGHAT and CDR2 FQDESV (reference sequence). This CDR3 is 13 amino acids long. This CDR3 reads CASSFPSTDTQYF. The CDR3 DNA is TGTGCCAGCAGCTTTCCTAGCACAGATACGCAGTATTTT.

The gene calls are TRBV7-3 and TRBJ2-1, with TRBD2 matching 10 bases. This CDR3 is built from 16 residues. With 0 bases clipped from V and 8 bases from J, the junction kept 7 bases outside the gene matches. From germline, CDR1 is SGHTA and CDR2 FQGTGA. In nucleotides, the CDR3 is TGTGCCAGCAGCTTAACGGCTAGCGGGAGAATCCATGAGCAGTTCTTC. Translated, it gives CASSLTASGRIHEQFF.

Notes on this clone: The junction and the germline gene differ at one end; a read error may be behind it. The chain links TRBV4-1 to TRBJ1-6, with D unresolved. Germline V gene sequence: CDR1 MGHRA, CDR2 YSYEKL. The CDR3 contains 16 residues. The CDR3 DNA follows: TGCGCCAGCAGCCTTTTTTCGGGAGGAATGAATTCGCCCCTCCACTTT. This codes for CASSLFSGGMNSPLHF.

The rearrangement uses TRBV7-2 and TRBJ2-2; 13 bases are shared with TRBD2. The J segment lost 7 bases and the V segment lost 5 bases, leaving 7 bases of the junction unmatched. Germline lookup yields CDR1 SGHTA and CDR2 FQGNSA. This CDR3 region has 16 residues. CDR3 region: CASSTSGRARGGELFF. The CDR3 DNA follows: TGTGCCAGCAGCACTAGCGGGAGGGCTAGGGGCGGGGAGCTGTTTTTT.

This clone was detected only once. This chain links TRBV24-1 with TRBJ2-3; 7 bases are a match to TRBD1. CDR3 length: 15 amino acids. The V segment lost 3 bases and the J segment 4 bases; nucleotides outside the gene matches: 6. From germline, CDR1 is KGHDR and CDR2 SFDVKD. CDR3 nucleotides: TGTGCCACCAGTGATCCAGGACAGGCCCCAGATACGCAGTATTTT. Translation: CATSDPGQAPDTQYF.

CDR3 nucleotide sequence: TGTGCCAGCAGCGTAGATCCCCCTAGCGGGAGGATGAATGAGCAGTTCTTC. Residues: CASSVDPPSGRMNEQFF. This chain uses TRBV9 with TRBJ2-1; TRBD2 matches 11 bases. V lost 0 bases, J lost 7 bases, and 9 bases stayed unmatched. In germline, CDR1 is SGDLS, CDR2 YYNGEE. The CDR3 sequence is 17 residues long. The variable domain in full, completed from reference TRBV9 and TRBJ2-1, reads DSGVTQTPKHLITATGQRVTLRCSPRSGDLSVYWYQQSLDQGLQFLIQYYNGEERAKGNILERFSAQQFPDLHSELNLSSLELGDSALYFCASSVDPPSGRMNEQFFGPGTRLTVL.

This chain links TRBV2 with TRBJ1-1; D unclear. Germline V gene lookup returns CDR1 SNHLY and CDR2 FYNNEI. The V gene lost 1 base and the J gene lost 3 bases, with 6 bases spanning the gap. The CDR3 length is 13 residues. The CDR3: CASSEEGDTEAFF. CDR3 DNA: TGTGCCAGCAGTGAAGAGGGAGACACTGAAGCTTTCTTT.

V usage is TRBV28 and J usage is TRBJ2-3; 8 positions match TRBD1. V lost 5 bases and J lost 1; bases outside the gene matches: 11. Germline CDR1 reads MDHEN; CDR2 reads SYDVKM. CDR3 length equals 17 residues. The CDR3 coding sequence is TGTGCCAGCAGTCCGCAGGGGGCGAGACTTCGCACAGATACGCAGTATTTT. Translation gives CASSPQGARLRTDTQYF.

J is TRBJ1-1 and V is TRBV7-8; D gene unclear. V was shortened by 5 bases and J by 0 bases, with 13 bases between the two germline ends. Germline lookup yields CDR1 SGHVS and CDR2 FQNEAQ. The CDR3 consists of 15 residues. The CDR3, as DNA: TGTGCCAGCAGCCCTCAAGCATTTGTGAACACTGAAGCTTTCTTT. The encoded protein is CASSPQAFVNTEAFF.

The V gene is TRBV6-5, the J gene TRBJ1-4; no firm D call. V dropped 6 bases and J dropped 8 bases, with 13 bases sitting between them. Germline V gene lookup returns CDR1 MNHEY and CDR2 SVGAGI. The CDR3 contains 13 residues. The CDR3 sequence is CASRSQASEKLFF. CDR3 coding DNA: TGTGCCAGCAGGAGCCAGGCCTCCGAAAAACTGTTTTTT.

The CDR3 protein is CASSFPGQGRNEQFF. For the CDR3, the DNA is TGTGCCAGCAGCTTTCCCGGACAGGGTCGAAATGAGCAGTTCTTC. The gene calls are TRBV7-8 and TRBJ2-1; 8 bases agree with TRBD1. V was pared by 3 bases and J by 7 bases, with 8 bases of the junction left unmatched. CDR3 size: 15 residues. CDR1 and CDR2 (germline): SGHVS, FQNEAQ.

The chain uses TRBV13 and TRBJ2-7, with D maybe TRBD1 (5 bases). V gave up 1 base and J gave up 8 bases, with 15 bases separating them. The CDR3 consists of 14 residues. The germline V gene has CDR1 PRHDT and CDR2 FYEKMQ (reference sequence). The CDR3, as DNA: TGTGCCAGCAGCTTAGTAGGGCAGGGTTGGCAGCAGTACTTC. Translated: CASSLVGQGWQQYF.

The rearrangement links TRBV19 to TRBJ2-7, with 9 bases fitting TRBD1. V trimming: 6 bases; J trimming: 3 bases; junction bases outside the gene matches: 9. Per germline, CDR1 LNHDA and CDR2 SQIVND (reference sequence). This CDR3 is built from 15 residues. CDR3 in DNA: TGTGCCAGTAGCCCACGGACAGGGGCTTTCTACGAGCAGTACTTC. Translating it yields CASSPRTGAFYEQYF.

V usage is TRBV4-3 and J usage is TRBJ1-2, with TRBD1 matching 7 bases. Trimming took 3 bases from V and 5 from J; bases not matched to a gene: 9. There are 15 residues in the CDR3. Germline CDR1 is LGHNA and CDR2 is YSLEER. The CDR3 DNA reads TGCGCCAGCAGCCAGCGAATTACAGGGGAGTATGGCTACACCTTC. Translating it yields CASSQRITGEYGYTF.

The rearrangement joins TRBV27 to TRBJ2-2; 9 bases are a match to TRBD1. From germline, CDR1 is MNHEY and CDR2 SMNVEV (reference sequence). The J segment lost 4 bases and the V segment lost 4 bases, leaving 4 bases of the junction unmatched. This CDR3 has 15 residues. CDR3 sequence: CASSYRGLSTGELFF. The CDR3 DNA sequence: TGTGCCAGCAGTTACAGGGGGCTAAGCACCGGGGAGCTGTTTTTT.

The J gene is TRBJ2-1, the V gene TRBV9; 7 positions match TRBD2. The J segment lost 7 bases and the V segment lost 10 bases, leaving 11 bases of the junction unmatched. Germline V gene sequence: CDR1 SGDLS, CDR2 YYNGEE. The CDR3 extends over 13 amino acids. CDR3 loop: CALRAGVSNEQFF. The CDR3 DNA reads TGTGCCCTAAGGGCGGGAGTGAGTAATGAGCAGTTCTTC.

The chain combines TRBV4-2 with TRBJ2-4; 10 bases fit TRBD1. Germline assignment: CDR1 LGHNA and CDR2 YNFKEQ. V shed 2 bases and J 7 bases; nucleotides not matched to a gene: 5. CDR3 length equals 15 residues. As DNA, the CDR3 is TGTGCCAGCAGCCAATCCCCGGGACAGGGGAACATTCAGTACTTC. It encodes CASSQSPGQGNIQYF.

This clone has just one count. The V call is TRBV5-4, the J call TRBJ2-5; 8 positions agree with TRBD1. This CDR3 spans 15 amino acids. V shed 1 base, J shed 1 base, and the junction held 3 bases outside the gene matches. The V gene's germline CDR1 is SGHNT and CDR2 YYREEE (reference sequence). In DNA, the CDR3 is TGTGCCAGCAGCTTGACAGGGGGGTCCCAAGAGACCCAGTACTTC. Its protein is CASSLTGGSQETQYF.

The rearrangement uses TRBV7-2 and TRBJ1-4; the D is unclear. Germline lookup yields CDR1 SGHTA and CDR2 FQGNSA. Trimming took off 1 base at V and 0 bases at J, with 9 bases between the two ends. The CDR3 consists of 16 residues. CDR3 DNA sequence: TGTGCCAGCAGCTTAGACTCGATGGCAACTAATGAAAAACTGTTTTTT. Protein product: CASSLDSMATNEKLFF.

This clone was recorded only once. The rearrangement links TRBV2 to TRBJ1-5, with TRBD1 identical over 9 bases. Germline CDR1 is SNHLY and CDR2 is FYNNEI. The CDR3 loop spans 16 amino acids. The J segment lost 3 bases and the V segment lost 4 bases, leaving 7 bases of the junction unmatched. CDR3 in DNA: TGTGCCAGCAGTGCCTCCGGGACAGGGTTCAATCAGCCCCAGCATTTT. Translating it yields CASSASGTGFNQPQHF.

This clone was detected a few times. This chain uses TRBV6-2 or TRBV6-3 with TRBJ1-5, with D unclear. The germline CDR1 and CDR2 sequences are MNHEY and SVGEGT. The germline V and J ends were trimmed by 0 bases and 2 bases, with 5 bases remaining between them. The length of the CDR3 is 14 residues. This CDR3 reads CASSYSPGNQPQHF. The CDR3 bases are TGTGCCAGCAGTTACTCGCCAGGCAATCAGCCCCAGCATTTT.

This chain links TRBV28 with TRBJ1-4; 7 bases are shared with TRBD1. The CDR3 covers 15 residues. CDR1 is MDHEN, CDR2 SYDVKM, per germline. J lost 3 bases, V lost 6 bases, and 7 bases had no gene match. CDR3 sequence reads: CASRRPGQSNEKLFF. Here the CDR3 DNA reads TGTGCCAGCAGACGTCCGGGACAGTCTAATGAAAAACTGTTTTTT.

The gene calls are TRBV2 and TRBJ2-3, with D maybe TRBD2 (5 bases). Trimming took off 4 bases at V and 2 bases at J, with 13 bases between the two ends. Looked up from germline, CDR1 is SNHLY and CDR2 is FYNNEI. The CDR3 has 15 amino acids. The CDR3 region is CASSGQRRNTDTQYF. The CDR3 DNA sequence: TGTGCCAGCAGTGGGCAGCGGCGGAACACAGATACGCAGTATTTT.

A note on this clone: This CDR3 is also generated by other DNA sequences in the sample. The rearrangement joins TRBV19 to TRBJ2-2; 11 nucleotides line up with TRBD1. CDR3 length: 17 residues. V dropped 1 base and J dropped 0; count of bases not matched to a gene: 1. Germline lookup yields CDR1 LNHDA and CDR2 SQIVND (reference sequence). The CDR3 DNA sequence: TGTGCCAGTAGTATAGGGACAGGGGGCGCGAACACCGGGGAGCTGTTTTTT. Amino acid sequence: CASSIGTGGANTGELFF. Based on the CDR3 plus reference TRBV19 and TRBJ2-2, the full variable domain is DGGITQSPKYLFRKEGQNVTLSCEQNLNHDAMYWYRQDPGQGLRLIYYSQIVNDFQKGDIAEGYSVSREKKESFPLTVTSAQKNPTAFYLCASSIGTGGANTGELFFGEGSRLTVL.

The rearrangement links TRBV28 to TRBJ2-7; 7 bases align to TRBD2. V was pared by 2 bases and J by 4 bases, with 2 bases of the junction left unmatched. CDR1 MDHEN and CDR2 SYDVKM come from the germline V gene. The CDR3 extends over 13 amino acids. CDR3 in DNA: TGTGCCAGCAGTTTAGCGGGAGAGTACGAGCAGTACTTC. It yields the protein CASSLAGEYEQYF. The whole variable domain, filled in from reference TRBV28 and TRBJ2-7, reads DVKVTQSSRYLVKRTGEKVFLECVQDMDHENMFWYRQDPGLGLRLIYFSYDVKMKEKGDIPEGYSVSREKKERFSLILESASTNQTSMYLCASSLAGEYEQYFGPGTRLTVT.